Shown below are 15 T cell receptor beta chains from a single sample sequenced in a study of response to subunit inactivated influenza vaccine. Using its own MiXCR run on the RT-PCR reads, TCRdb lists one record per CDR3 protein. The sample consists of 500,000 to 700,000 distinct CDR3 sequences, approximately 22% of them appearing once. These data also formed part of another study, on T cells expressing NK-cell markers. As reported in that work: Generation of TCR beta cDNA was performed by 5'RACE template switching incorporating UMIs.

The material sequenced was CD4+ T cells sorted from PBMCs, taken 11 to 12 days after vaccination. Receptor source: a man in his forties or fifties who received an inactivated influenza vaccine.

The J gene is TRBJ2-1, the V gene TRBV6-2 or TRBV6-3; 7 bases fit TRBD2. The CDR3 sequence is 13 residues long. Germline lookup yields CDR1 MNHEY and CDR2 SVGEGT. V lost 9 bases and J lost 5; bases outside the gene matches: 7. CDR3 sequence: CARASGRDNEQFF. CDR3 coding DNA: TGTGCCAGAGCTAGCGGAAGGGACAATGAGCAGTTCTTC.

This chain connects TRBV9 to TRBJ1-1; TRBD1 matches at 8 bases. The CDR3 sequence is 18 residues long. The junction had 11 bases not matched to a gene; V was cut back by 1 base and J by 0 bases. CDR1 and CDR2 (germline): SGDLS, YYNGEE. The CDR3 nucleotides are TGTGCCAGCAGCGTACAACCCGGACAGGGCGGGTTGAACACTGAAGCTTTCTTT. Amino acid sequence: CASSVQPGQGGLNTEAFF.

The rearrangement joins TRBV20-1 to TRBJ2-3; D gene ambiguous. The V gene lost 0 bases and the J gene lost 2 bases, with 12 bases spanning the gap. CDR3 length equals 15 residues. The germline gives CDR1 DFQATT, CDR2 SNEGSKA (reference sequence). CDR3 DNA sequence: TGCAGTGCTAGAGATCCGAGCGAAATCACAGATACGCAGTATTTT. It yields the protein CSARDPSEITDTQYF.

In its sample, this clonotype was seen a few times. CDR3 sequence reads: CASSERSLAVYNEQFF. The CDR3 nucleotides are TGTGCCAGCAGTGAACGGTCCCTAGCGGTTTACAATGAGCAGTTCTTC. The chain is built from TRBV25-1 and TRBJ2-1; 7 nucleotides align to TRBD2. Germline CDR1 reads MGHDK; CDR2 reads SYGVNS. V trimming: 2 bases; J trimming: 4 bases; junction bases outside the gene matches: 8. The CDR3 loop spans 16 amino acids.

This clonotype was observed a handful of times. V gene TRBV4-2 combines with J gene TRBJ2-3, with TRBD2 matching over 9 bases. Germline assignment: CDR1 LGHNA and CDR2 YNFKEQ. Trimming took 1 base from V and 2 from J; bases not matched to a gene: 4. This CDR3 is 16 amino acids long. CDR3 sequence: CASSQAASGVTDTQYF. As DNA, the CDR3 is TGTGCCAGCAGCCAAGCGGCTAGCGGGGTCACAGATACGCAGTATTTT.

This clonotype was counted between two and nine times. J is TRBJ2-3 and V is TRBV5-5, with 12 bases matching TRBD2. The CDR3 is 17 residues long. The germline V gene encodes CDR1 SGHKS and CDR2 YYEKEE (reference sequence). Losses at the gene ends were 4 bases for V and 2 bases for J; bases not matched to a gene: 8. The CDR3 sequence is CASSPGTSGLHTDTQYF. The CDR3 DNA is TGTGCCAGCAGCCCCGGGACTAGCGGGCTACACACAGATACGCAGTATTTT.

This clonotype has just a few counts. The chain uses TRBV7-2 and TRBJ1-5; 7 nucleotides match TRBD1. The CDR3 loop spans 13 amino acids. V was pared by 5 bases and J by 8 bases, with 6 bases of the junction left unmatched. The germline CDR1 and CDR2 sequences are SGHTA and FQGNSA. The CDR3 spells CASSQGGHEPQHF. The CDR3 DNA is TGTGCCAGCAGCCAGGGGGGACACGAGCCCCAGCATTTT.

This clonotype was seen a few times. The chain recombines TRBV29-1 with TRBJ1-2; no clear D. The CDR3 is 12 amino acids. Trimming left V 7 bases short and J 7 bases short, with 16 bases between. CDR1 is SQVTM, CDR2 ANQGSEA, per germline. The CDR3 protein is CSGKEISLGYTF. The CDR3 nucleotides read TGCAGCGGAAAAGAAATCTCCCTTGGCTACACCTTC.

The chain links TRBV29-1 to TRBJ2-7; D not resolved. V dropped 1 base and J dropped 7 bases, with 11 bases sitting between them. The CDR3 runs to 12 residues. Germline CDR1 SQVTM, CDR2 ANQGSEA. The CDR3 DNA reads TGCAGCGTTGAAGCCGGCTCTCGAGAGCAGTACTTC. This sequence encodes CSVEAGSREQYF.

In its sample, this clonotype was seen a few times. V and J are TRBV9 and TRBJ2-5, with unresolved D. Per germline, CDR1 SGDLS and CDR2 YYNGEE. CDR3 length: 16 amino acids. Trimming took 0 bases from V and 1 from J, leaving 13 bases between them. The CDR3 loop is CASSVAGGSSQETQYF. CDR3 sequence (DNA): TGTGCCAGCAGCGTAGCTGGTGGCTCTTCCCAAGAGACCCAGTACTTC.

The chain uses TRBV7-9 and TRBJ2-1; 9 nucleotides align to TRBD1. Trimming at V came to 3 bases and at J to 8 bases, leaving 5 bases not matched to a gene. This CDR3 contains 14 residues. CDR1 and CDR2 (germline): SEHNR, FQNEAQ (reference sequence). CDR3 sequence (DNA): TGTGCCAGCAGCTTGGGGGGGACAGGGCATGAGCAGTTCTTC. Its protein product is CASSLGGTGHEQFF.

This clonotype occurred many times. One end of the junction does not line up with germline, which may come from a read error. The chain combines TRBV5-1 with TRBJ1-5, with 7 bases that match TRBD1. The CDR3 extends over 14 amino acids. CDR1 SGHRS and CDR2 YFSETQ come from the germline V gene. CDR3: CASSLGTGNQPQHF. CDR3 coding DNA: TGTGCCAGCAGCCTTGGGACAGGCAATCAGCCCCAGCATTTT.

The chain joins TRBV5-1 to TRBJ2-7; no reliable D call. The CDR3 is 14 residues long. Germline values: CDR1 SGHRS, CDR2 YFSETQ. With 0 bases removed from V and 2 bases from J, the gap between germline ends came to 9 bases. The CDR3 loop is CASSLAGTTYEQYF. The CDR3 coding sequence is TGCGCCAGCAGCTTGGCCGGCACCACCTACGAGCAGTACTTC.

This clonotype appeared a few times. The rearrangement joins TRBV25-1 to TRBJ2-7; tentatively, D is TRBD1 (5 bases). CDR3 size: 13 residues. Trimming left V 5 bases short and J 2 bases short, with 10 bases between. Germline-derived CDR1 and CDR2 are MGHDK and SYGVNS. The CDR3 spells CASSWGSTYEQYF. The CDR3 nucleotides read TGTGCCAGCAGTTGGGGCAGTACCTACGAGCAGTACTTC.

The chain joins TRBV5-1 to TRBJ2-5, with TRBD2 matching 9 bases. V shed 4 bases, J shed 2 bases, and the junction held 6 bases outside the gene matches. Germline CDR1 SGHRS, CDR2 YFSETQ. CDR3 length equals 15 residues. CDR3 nucleotide sequence: TGCGCCAGCAGCGAACAGCTAGCGGGGCAAGAGACCCAGTACTTC. Its protein is CASSEQLAGQETQYF.